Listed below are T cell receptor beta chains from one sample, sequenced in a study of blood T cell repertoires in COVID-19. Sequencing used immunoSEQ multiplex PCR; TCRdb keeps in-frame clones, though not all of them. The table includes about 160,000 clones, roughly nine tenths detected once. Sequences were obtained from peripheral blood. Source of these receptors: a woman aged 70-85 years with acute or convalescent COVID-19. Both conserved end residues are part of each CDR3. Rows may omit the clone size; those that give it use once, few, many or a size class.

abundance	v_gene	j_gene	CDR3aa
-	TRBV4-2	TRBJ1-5	CASSQAGTGGPLSPQHF
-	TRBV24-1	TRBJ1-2	CATSDLHGYTF
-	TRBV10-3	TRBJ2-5	CAISERERGETQYF
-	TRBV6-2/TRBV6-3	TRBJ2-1	CASSGATSLFF
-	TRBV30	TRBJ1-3	CARDTNSGNTIYF
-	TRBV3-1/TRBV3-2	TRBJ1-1	CASSQGQLTEAFF
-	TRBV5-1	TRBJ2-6	CASSPRGGANVLTF
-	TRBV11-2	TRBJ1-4	CASSSGVFGEKLFF
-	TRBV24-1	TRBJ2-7	CATSDPLRSEQYF
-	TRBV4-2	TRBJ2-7	CASSQVVGTSASYEQYF
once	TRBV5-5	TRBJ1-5	CASSFSEGRAFQPQHF
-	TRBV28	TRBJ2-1	CASNLDRTYNEQFF
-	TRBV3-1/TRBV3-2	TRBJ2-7	CASSQELGKTGDHEQYF
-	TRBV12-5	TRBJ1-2	CATAGGAPNYGYTF
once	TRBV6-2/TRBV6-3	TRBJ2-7	CASSARDRGYEQYF
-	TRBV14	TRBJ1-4	CASSRGTGEKLFF
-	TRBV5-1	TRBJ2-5	CASSRGGAETQYF
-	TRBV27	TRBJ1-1	CASSPSRVGGEAFF
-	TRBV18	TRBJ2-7	CASSQAQGARYEQYF
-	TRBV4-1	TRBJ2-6	CASSQGGQSSGANVLTF
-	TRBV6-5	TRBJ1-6	CASIRGGANSPLHF
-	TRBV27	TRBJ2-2	CASSFLAGGPTGELFF
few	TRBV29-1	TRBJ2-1	CSVEGFLAAYNEQFF
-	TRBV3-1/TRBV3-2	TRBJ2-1	CASSQRGLHYNEQFF
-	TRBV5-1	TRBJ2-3	CASRGQGGMDTQYF
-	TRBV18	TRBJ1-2	CASSPLRDTDGYTF
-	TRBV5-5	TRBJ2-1	CASSSPGQGYHEQFF
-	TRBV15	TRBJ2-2	CATSRPGTGGTGELFF
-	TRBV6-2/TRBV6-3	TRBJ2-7	CASSYIGTESYEQYF
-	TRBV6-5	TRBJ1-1	CASSSRGGGLNTEAFF
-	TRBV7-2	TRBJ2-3	CASSAPAGGLTDTQYF
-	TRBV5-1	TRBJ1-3	CASSLVGAGSGNTIYF
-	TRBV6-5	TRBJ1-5	CASSKDNYSNQPQHF